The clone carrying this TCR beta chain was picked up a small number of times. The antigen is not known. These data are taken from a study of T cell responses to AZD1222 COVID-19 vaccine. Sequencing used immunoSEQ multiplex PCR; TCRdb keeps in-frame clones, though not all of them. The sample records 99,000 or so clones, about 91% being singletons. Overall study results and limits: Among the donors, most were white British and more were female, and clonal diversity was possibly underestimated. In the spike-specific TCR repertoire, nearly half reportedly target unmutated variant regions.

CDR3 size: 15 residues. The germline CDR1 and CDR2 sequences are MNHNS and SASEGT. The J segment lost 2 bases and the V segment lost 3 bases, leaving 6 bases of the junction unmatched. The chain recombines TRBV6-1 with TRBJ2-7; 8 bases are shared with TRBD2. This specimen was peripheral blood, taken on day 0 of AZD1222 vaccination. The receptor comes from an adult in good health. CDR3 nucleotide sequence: TGTGCCAGCAGTGAGTCGGGGGGGTTTACCTACGAGCAGTACTTC. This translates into CASSESGGFTYEQYF.